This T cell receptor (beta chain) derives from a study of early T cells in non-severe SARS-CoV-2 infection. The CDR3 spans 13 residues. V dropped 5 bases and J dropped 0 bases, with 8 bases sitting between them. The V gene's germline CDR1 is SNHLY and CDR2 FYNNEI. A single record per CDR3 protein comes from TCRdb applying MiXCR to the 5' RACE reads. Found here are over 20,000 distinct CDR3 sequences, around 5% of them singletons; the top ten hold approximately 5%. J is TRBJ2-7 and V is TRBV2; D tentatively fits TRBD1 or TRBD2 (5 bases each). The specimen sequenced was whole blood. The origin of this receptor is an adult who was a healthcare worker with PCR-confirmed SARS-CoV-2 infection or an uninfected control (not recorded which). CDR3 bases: TGTGCCAGCAGTTGGGACGACTCCTACGAGCAGTACTTC. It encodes CASSWDDSYEQYF.